This T cell receptor (beta chain) was captured by sequencing in a study of T cell repertoires in cytomegalovirus infection. About this clonotype: Its antigen is undetermined.

One entry per CDR3 protein, called by TCRdb with MiXCR from the reads. The profile shows about 770,000 distinct CDR3 sequences, 25% to 35% of them singletons. This CDR3 is 17 amino acids long. The ends lost 0 bases at V and 3 bases at J; junction bases unmatched: 3. V gene TRBV12-3 or TRBV12-4 combines with J gene TRBJ2-2; TRBD2 agrees at 11 bases. This specimen consisted of cultured CD8+ T cells from PBMCs, obtained from culture after CMV antigen stimulation. This sequence was found in a human donor in good health (CMV status not recorded). Some clones in this sample may be carry-over from other donors' samples. The CDR3 DNA reads as TGTGCCAGCAGTTTAGCGGGACTAGCGGCCTACACCGGGGAGCTGTTTTTT. This sequence encodes CASSLAGLAAYTGELFF.